The sequence of this TCR beta chain was determined in a study of blood T cells in healthy people across ages (dated by TCRdb to between 2015 and 2016). Study-level background: In model experiments, roughly one uniquely barcoded TCR beta cDNA molecule per two T cells was captured by template switching. The study measured age-related changes in TCR beta repertoire diversity using deep sequencing normalized with unique cDNA molecular identifiers. Donors were grouped into four age groups: young (average roughly 15 years), middle-aged (about 40), aged (about 60) and long-lived (over 80). To avoid experimental bias, donors of different ages were distributed randomly across sequencing lanes. Using the same blood draw, the study looked at two additional independent replicas of 1 million unique cDNA reads for two donors, one aged 18 to 29 and the other aged 80 or older.

This clonotype was counted between two and nine times. The antigen it recognizes is unknown. No base qualities exist here, and no much larger clone lies one base off it. The library was produced with 5' RACE. Instrument on record: Illumina HiSeq 2500. The second PCR ran for about 7 to 11 cycles and used a J-beta primer mix along with a sample-barcoded 5' primer. A template-switch 5' adaptor carrying 12 random nucleotides introduced a unique molecular identifier onto each TCR beta cDNA molecule. Each sample yielded at least 3 million CDR3-containing paired-end reads. All of the RNA was converted into first-strand cDNA using the Mint cDNA synthesis kit, with a TRBC-specific oligonucleotide serving as the primer. All cDNA was treated with uracil-DNA glycosylase and then went through a first 18-cycle PCR with the universal primers M1SS and BC2_uni_R. Per the original workflow: For normalization, 1 million high-quality reads, each with a distinct molecular identifier, were randomly selected from each sample. Reads sharing molecular identifiers were discarded rather than binned into consensus sequences. MiTCR, run with a Q25 quality threshold and the strictest error-elimination algorithm, handled CDR3 identification, clonotype clustering and error correction. A nonparametric unseen species model using Euler transformation provided a lower-bound estimate of total TCR beta diversity. Through fastp at Q25 and MiXCR, TCRdb rebuilt clones from the public reads, retaining in-frame beta chains. All rows with the same CDR3 protein become a single entry with the most common DNA and genes. The V and J calls follow TCRdb's processing rather than the paper's. The sample table holds about 900,000 distinct CDR3 sequences, of which 62% were seen once. The top ten clones comprise around a quarter of the sample.

Results the study describes overall, beyond this receptor: Because profiling used bulk unsorted PBMCs, naive and antigen-experienced compartments could not be compared conclusively. Observed TCR beta diversity correlated strongly with the percentage of naive T cells measured by flow cytometry. Compared with the aged group, the long-lived group had more naive CD4+ T cells, fewer expanded clones and increased TCR diversity, a pattern suggesting age selection. As age increased, observed TCR beta diversity per million T cells dropped in a roughly linear way, and a significant reduction was already evident by age approximately 40. Estimates of total diversity from one million sequenced T cells were regarded as lower bounds and underestimates. The CMV infection status of donors was not known, potentially confounding age-related changes in expanded clonotypes.

The germline V gene provides CDR1 SGDLS and CDR2 YYNGEE. For this chain, trimming is 1 base at the V end and 0 bases at the J end, and the number of junction bases without a gene match is 10. The cysteine opens and the phenylalanine closes a CDR3 of 18 amino acids. The retained sequence is limited to the CDR3, 54 bases, with the frame set at the first base. Donors were a few dozen systemically healthy Caucasian individuals from Russia aged about 6 to 100 years. Each donor gave around 9.9 milliliters of peripheral blood, collected into EDTA-treated Vacutainer tubes. Ficoll-Paque density-gradient centrifugation was used to isolate PBMCs, with at least 6.5 million obtained per sample. Total RNA, at least 5.5 micrograms per sample, was extracted from PBMCs with Trizol reagent. The percentages of naive CD45RAhigh/CD27high T cells were determined by flow cytometry on a PBMC aliquot from every donor.

The clonotype comes from a man aged 25 to 40 in good health. Recombination joined TRBV9 with TRBJ2-1, with 7 central nucleotides matching TRBD1. Sequences were obtained from blood. The sequence in DNA is TGTGCCAGCAGCGTATCCGGGACAGTAAGGAGCTCCTACAATGAGCAGTTCTTC. This encodes CASSVSGTVRSSYNEQFF. The variable domain in full, with residues beyond the CDR3 obtained from the reference TRBV9 and TRBJ2-1 genes, is DSGVTQTPKHLITATGQRVTLRCSPRSGDLSVYWYQQSLDQGLQFLIQYYNGEERAKGNILERFSAQQFPDLHSELNLSSLELGDSALYFCASSVSGTVRSSYNEQFFGPGTRLTVL.